This TCR beta chain was recovered during a study of beta chain features in type 1 diabetes. This CDR3 region has 16 residues. V lost 7 bases and J 0 bases, leaving 13 bases between the germline ends. Germline values: CDR1 SNHLY, CDR2 FYNNEI. Investigators reverse transcribed all isolated RNA, so they sequenced expressed TCRB transcripts. Clones were read by immunoSEQ multiplex PCR, and TCRdb kept only the in-frame ones, dropping some. This table has about 150,000 clones, about 10% appearing once. The sequenced sample consisted of central memory CD4+ T cells from blood. The source of this sequence is a man between 18 and 35 years old in good health. The rearrangement uses TRBV2 and TRBJ2-6, with D possibly being TRBD1 (5 bases). The CDR3 sequence is CASKSRADSGANVLTF. CDR3 DNA: TGTGCCAGCAAGTCCAGGGCAGACTCTGGGGCCAACGTCCTGACTTTC.